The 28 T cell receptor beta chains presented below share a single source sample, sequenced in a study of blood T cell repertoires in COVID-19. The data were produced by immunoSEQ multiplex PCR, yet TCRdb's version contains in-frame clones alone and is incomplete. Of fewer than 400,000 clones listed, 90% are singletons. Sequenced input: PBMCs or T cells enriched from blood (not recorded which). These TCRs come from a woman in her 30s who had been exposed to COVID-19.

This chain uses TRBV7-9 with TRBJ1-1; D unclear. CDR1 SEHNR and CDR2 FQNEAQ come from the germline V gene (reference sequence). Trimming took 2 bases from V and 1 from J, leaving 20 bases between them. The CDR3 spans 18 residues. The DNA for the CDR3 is TGTGCCAGCAGCTTAACATACCCCCCGGCGGGAAGGAACACTGAAGCTTTCTTT. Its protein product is CASSLTYPPAGRNTEAFF. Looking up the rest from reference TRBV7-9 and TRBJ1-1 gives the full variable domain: DTGVSQNPRHKITKRGQNVTFRCDPISEHNRLYWYRQTLGQGPEFLTYFQNEAQLEKSRLLSDRFSAERPKGSFSTLEIQRTEQGDSAMYLCASSLTYPPAGRNTEAFFGQGTRLTVV.

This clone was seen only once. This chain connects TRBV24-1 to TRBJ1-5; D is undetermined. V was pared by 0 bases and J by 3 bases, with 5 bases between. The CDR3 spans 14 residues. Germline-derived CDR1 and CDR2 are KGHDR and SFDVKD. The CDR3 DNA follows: TGTGCCACCAGTGATTTGGGAGCCAATCAGCCCCAGCATTTT. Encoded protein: CATSDLGANQPQHF.

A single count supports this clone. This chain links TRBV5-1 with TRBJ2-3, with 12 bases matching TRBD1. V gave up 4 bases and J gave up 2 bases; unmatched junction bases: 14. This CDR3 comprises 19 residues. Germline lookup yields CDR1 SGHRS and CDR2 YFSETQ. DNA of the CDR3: TGCGCCAGCAGCCCGGGACAGGGGGCGATTCCCACTTCCACAGATACGCAGTATTTT. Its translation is CASSPGQGAIPTSTDTQYF.

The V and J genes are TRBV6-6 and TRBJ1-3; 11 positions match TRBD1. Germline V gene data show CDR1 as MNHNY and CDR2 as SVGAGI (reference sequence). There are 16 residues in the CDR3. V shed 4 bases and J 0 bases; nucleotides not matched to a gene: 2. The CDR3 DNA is TGTGCCAGCAGTTGGGGGACAGGGGGCTCTGGAAACACCATATATTTT. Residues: CASSWGTGGSGNTIYF.

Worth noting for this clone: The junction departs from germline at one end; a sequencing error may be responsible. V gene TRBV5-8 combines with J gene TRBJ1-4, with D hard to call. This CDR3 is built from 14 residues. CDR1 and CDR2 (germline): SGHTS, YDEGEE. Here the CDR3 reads CASSQLEGGVKMFF. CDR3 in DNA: TGTGCCAGCAGCCAACTAGAAGGAGGAGTAAAAATGTTTTTT. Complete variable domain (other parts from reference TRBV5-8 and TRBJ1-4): EAGVTQSPTHLIKTRGQQATLRCSPISGHTSVYWYQQALGLGLQFLLWYDEGEERNRGNFPPRFSGRQFPNYSSELNVNALELEDSALYLCASSQLEGGVKMFFGSGTQLSVL.

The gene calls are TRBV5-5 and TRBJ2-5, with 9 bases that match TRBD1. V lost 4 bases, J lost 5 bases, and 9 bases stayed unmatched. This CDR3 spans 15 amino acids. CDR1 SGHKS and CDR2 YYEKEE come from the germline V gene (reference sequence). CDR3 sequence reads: CASSPGQGKGETQYF. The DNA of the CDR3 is TGTGCCAGCAGCCCGGGACAGGGAAAAGGGGAGACCCAGTACTTC. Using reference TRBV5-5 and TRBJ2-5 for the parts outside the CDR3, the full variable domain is DAGVTQSPTHLIKTRGQQVTLRCSPISGHKSVSWYQQVLGQGPQFIFQYYEKEERGRGNFPDRFSARQFPNYSSELNVNALLLGDSALYLCASSPGQGKGETQYFGPGTRLLVL.

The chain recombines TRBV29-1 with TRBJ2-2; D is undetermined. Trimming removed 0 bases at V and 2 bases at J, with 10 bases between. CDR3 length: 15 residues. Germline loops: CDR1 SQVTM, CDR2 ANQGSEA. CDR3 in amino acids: CSVEDDNSNTGELFF. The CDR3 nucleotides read TGCAGCGTTGAAGATGATAACAGCAACACCGGGGAGCTGTTTTTT.

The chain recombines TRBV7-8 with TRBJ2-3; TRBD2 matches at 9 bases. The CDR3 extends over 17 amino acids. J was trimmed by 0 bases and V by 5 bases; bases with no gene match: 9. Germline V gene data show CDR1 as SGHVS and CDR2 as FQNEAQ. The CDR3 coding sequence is TGTGCCAGCAGCGGCCTAGCGGGGTTAACTAGCACAGATACGCAGTATTTT. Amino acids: CASSGLAGLTSTDTQYF.

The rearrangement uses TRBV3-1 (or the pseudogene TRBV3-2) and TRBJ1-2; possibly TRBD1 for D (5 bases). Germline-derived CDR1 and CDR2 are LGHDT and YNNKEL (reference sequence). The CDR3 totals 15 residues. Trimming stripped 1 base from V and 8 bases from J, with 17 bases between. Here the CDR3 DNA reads TGTGCCAGCAGCCAAGCGGGACTATCTAAGACGGGCTACACCTTC. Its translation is CASSQAGLSKTGYTF.

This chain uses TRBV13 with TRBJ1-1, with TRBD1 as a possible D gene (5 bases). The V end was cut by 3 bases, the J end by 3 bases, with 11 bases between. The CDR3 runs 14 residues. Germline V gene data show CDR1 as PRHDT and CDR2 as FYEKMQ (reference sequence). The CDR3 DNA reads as TGTGCCAGCAGCTTCCTATCGGGGGACACTGAAGCTTTCTTT. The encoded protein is CASSFLSGDTEAFF.

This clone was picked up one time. Here the CDR3 reads CASSFLPGLAGVYNEQFF. The CDR3 bases are TGTGCCAGCAGCTTTCTTCCGGGACTAGCGGGGGTCTACAATGAGCAGTTCTTC. The V and J genes are TRBV11-2 and TRBJ2-1, with 14 bases identical to TRBD2. From germline, CDR1 is SGHAT and CDR2 FQNNGV. Losses at the gene ends were 3 bases for V and 3 bases for J; bases not matched to a gene: 7. The CDR3 is made up of 18 amino acids.

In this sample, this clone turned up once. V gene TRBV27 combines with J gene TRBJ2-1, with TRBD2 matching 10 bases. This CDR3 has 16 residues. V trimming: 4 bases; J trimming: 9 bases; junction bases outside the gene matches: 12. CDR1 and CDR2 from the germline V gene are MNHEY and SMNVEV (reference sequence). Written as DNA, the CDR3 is TGTGCCAGCAGTTCCCGACTAGCGGGCAGGGCCAGTGAGCAGTTCTTC. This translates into CASSSRLAGRASEQFF.

CDR3 residues: CASSLVRSRETQYF. The CDR3 nucleotides read TGTGCCAGCAGCTTGGTTCGTAGTAGAGAGACCCAGTACTTC. The chain joins TRBV5-8 to TRBJ2-5, with no clear D. The V end was cut by 0 bases, the J end by 4 bases, with 10 bases between. Germline CDR1 SGHTS, CDR2 YDEGEE. This CDR3 has 14 amino acids. The complete variable domain, with remaining parts taken from reference TRBV5-8 and TRBJ2-5, reads EAGVTQSPTHLIKTRGQQATLRCSPISGHTSVYWYQQALGLGLQFLLWYDEGEERNRGNFPPRFSGRQFPNYSSELNVNALELEDSALYLCASSLVRSRETQYFGPGTRLLVL.

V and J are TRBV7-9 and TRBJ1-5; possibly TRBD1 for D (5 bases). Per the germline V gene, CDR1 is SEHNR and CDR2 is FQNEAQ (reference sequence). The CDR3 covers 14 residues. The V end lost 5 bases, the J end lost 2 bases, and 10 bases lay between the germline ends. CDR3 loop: CASSPQERNQPQHF. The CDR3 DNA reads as TGTGCCAGCAGCCCACAGGAGCGCAATCAGCCCCAGCATTTT.

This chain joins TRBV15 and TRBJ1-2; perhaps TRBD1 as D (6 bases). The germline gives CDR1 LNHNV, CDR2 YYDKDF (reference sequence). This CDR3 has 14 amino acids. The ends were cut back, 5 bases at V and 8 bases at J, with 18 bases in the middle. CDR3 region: CATSEPGGRMGYTF. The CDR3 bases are TGTGCCACCAGCGAACCCGGGGGGCGGATGGGCTACACCTTC.

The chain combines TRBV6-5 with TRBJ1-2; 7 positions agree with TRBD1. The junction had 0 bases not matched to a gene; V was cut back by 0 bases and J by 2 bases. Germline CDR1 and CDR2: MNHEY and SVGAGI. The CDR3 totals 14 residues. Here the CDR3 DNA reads TGTGCCAGCAGTTACTCGACAGGGAACTATGGCTACACCTTC. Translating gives CASSYSTGNYGYTF.

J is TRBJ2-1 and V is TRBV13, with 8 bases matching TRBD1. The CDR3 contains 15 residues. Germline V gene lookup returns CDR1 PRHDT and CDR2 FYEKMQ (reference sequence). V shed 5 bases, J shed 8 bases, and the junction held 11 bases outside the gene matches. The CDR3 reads CASSLKTGVGDEQFF. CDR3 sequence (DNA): TGTGCCAGCAGCCTCAAGACAGGGGTGGGCGATGAGCAGTTCTTC.

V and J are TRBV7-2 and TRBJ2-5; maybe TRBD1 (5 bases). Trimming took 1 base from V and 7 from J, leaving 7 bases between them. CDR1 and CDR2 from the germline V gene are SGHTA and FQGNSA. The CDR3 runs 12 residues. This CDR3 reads CASSLGTGTQYF. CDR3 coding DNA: TGTGCCAGCAGCTTAGGAACAGGGACCCAGTACTTC.

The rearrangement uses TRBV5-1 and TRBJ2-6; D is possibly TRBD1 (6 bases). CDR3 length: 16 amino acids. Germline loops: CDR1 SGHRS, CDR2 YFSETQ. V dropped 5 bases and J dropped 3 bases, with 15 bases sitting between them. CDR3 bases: TGCGCCAGCAGGTCTACAGGGCTCTTTGGGGCCAACGTCCTGACTTTC. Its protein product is CASRSTGLFGANVLTF.

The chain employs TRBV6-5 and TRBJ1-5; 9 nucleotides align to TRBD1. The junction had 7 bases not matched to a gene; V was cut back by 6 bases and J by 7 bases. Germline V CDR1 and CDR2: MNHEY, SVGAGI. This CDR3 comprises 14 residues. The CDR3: CASRPGTGNQPQHF. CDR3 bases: TGTGCCAGCAGACCCGGGACAGGGAACCAGCCCCAGCATTTT.

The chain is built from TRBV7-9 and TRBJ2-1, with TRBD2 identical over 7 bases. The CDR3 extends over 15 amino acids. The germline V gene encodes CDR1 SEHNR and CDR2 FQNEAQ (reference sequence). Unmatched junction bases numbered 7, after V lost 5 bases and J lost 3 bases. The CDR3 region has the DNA TGTGCCAGCAGCCCAACACCGGGGGGCTACAATGAGCAGTTCTTC. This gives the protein CASSPTPGGYNEQFF. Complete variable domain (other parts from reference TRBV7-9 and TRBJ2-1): DTGVSQNPRHKITKRGQNVTFRCDPISEHNRLYWYRQTLGQGPEFLTYFQNEAQLEKSRLLSDRFSAERPKGSFSTLEIQRTEQGDSAMYLCASSPTPGGYNEQFFGPGTRLTVL.

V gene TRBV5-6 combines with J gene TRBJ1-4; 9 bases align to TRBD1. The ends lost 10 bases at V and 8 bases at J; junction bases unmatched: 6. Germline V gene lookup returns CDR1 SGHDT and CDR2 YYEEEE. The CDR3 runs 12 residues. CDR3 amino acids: CAGQGSSEKLFF. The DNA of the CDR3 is TGTGCCGGACAGGGGAGCAGCGAAAAACTGTTTTTT.

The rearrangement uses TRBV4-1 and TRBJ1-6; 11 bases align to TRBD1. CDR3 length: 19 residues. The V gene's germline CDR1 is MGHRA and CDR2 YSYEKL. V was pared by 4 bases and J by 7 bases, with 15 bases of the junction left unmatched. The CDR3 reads CASSREWTGGRGGNSPLHF. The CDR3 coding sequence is TGCGCCAGCAGCCGAGAATGGACAGGGGGCCGTGGGGGGAATTCACCCCTCCACTTT.

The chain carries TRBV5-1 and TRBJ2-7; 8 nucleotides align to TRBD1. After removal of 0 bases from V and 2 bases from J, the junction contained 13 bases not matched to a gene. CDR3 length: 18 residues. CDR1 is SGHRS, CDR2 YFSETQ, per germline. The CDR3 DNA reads TGCGCCAGCAGCTTGGCCCCGACCGGACAGGGCCTCGCCTACGAGCAGTACTTC. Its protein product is CASSLAPTGQGLAYEQYF.

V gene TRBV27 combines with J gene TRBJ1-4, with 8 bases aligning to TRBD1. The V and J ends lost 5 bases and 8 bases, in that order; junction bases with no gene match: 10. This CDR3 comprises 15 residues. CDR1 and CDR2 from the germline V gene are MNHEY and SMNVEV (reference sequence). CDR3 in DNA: TGTGCCAGCAGTCCGAGGACAGGGCTGCGGGAAAAACTGTTTTTT. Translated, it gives CASSPRTGLREKLFF.

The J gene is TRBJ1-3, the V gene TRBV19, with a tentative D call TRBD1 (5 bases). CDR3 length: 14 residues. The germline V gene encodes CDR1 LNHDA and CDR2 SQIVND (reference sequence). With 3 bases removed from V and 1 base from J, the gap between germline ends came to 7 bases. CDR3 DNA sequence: TGTGCCAGTAGTATGGGGGGTTCTGGAAACACCATATATTTT. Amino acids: CASSMGGSGNTIYF.

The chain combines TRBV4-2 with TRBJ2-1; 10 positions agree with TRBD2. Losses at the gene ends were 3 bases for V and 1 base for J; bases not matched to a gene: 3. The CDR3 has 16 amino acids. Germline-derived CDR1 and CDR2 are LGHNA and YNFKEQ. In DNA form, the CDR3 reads TGTGCCAGCAGCCATAGACTAGCGGGTTCCTACAATGAGCAGTTCTTC. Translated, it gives CASSHRLAGSYNEQFF.

CDR3 protein: CASSPDRTSYNEQFF. As DNA, the CDR3 is TGCGCCAGCAGCCCGGATCGGACTAGCTACAATGAGCAGTTCTTC. This chain links TRBV4-1 with TRBJ2-1; TRBD2 aligns across 7 bases. CDR3 size: 15 residues. The J segment lost 3 bases and the V segment lost 4 bases, leaving 6 bases of the junction unmatched. The germline CDR1 and CDR2 sequences are MGHRA and YSYEKL.